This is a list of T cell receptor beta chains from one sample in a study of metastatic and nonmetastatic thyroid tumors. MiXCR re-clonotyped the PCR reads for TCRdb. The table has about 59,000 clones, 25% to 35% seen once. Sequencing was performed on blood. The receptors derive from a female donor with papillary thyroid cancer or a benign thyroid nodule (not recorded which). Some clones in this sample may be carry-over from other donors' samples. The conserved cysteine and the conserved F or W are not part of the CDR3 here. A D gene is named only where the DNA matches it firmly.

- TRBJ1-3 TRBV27 ASGLGPDSANTVY
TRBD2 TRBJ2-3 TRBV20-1 SAPTSHLAGVEDTQY
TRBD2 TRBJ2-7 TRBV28 ASGRRASGRAWAREQY
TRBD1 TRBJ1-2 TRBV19 ASSPMDRGYGYT
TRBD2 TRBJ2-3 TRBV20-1 SPGGGTDTQY
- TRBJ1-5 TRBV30 AWTGSGRTSNQPQH
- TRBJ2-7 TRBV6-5 ASSYLLGIYEQY
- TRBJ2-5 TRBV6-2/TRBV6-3 ASSYSPGLKTQY
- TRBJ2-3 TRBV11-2 ASSLGFSSTDTQY
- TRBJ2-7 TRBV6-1 ASSRDLRGSYEQY
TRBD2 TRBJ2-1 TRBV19 ASSRGGRPYNEQF
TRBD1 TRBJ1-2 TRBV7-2 ASSARQGGGYGYT
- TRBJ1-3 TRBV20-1 SAKGTTGNTIY
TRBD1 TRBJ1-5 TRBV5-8 ASSLNLGTGTLSNQPQH
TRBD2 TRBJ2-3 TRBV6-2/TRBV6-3 ASSYRLAVFSTDTQY
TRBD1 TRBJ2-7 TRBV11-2 ASSLEAGGEQY
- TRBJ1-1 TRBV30 AWIYGTEAF
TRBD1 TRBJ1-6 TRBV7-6 ASSPGTGLNSPLH
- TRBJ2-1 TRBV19 ASSKQPGARHEQF
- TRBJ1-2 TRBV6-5 ASSYGEGYGYT
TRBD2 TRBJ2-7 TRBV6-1 ASRTGGGSSYEQY
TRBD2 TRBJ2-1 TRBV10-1 ATSPGTSGTSSYNEQF
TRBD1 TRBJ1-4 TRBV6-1 ASTTGTGGEKLF
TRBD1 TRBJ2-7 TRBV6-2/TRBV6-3 ASSYDRAPFKQY
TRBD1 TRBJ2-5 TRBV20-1 SATDRGPTQY
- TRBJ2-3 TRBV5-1 ASSLKLDLTNTDTQY
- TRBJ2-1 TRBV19 ASSKLVYNEQF
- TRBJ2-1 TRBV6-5 ASSYDLAGVLRNEQF
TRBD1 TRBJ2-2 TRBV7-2 ASSRTGATGELF
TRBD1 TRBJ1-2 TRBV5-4 ASSTDRDGGYT
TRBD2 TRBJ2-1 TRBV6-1 ASSDSGGALNEQF
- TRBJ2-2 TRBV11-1 ASSLSSGAGTGELF
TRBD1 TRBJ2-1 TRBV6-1 ASRRQGTKQF
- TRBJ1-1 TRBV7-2 ASSLSPGGAGAL
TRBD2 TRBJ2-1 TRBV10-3 ATRGGINEQF
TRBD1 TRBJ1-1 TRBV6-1 ASSGDRVTEAF
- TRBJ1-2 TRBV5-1 ASSFSGTGYT
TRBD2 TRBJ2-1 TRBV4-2 ASSQGTAGDYNEQF
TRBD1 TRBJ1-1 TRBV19 ASSVSLTGPEAF
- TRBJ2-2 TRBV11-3 ASSLDQNGELF
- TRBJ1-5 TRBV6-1 ASGTGRVRNQPQH
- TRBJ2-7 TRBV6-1 ASLRLGSYEQY
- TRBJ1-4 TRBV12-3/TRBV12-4 ASSLREKLF
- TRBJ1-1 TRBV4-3 ASSQEGPEASFTEAF
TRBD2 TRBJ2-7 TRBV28 ASSLFGGASGAYEQY
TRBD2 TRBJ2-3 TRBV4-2 ASEPITGGPPDTQY